Listed here is a single T cell receptor (beta chain). Its antigen is unidentified. There are 14 residues in the CDR3. Per germline, CDR1 SGHTA and CDR2 FQGNSA. V shed 4 bases and J 5 bases; nucleotides not matched to a gene: 5. This sample is drawn from a study of a mutant IDH1 vaccine in newly diagnosed glioma. Study-level background: Antecedent treatment encompassed radiotherapy, temozolomide, or their combination; the majority received both.

Libraries were prepared by immunoSEQ multiplex PCR; TCRdb keeps only in-frame clonotypes and omits some of them. The data contain approximately 31,000 clones, about 80% of them singletons. Time point specified: week 35, safety follow-up. Mutant IDH1 20-mer peptide, at 300 ug, made up each vaccine dose, with topical imiquimod. The sequences come from PBMCs, collected from a glioma patient whose treatment included an IDH1 peptide vaccine. The chain carries TRBV7-2 and TRBJ1-1, with 9 bases aligning to TRBD1. This sequence originates from a man between 35 and 55 years old with glioma. Some clones in this sample may be carry-over from other donors' samples. The CDR3 DNA reads as TGTGCCAGCAGCTCACAGGGGGCAAGGACTGAAGCTTTCTTT. Its translation is CASSSQGARTEAFF.